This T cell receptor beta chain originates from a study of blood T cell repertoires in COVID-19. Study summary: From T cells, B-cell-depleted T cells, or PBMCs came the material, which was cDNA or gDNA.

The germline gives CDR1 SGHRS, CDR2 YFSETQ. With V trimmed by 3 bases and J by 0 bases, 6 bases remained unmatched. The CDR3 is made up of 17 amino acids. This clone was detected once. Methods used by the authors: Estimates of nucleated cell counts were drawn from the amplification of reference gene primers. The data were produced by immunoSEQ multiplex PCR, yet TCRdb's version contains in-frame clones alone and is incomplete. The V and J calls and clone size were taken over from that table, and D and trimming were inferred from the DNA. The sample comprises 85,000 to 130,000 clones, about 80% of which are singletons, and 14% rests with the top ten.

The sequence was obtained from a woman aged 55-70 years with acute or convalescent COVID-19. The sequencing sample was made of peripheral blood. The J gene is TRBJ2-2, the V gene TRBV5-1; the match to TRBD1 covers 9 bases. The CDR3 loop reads CASSWRGQGSNTGELFF. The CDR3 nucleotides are TGCGCCAGCAGCTGGAGGGGACAGGGTTCGAACACCGGGGAGCTGTTTTTT. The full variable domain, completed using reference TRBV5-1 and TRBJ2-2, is KAGVTQTPRYLIKTRGQQVTLSCSPISGHRSVSWYQQTPGQGLQFLFEYFSETQRNKGNFPGRFSGRQFSNSRSEMNVSTLELGDSALYLCASSWRGQGSNTGELFFGEGSRLTVL.